Below, 26 T cell receptor beta chains from the same sample are listed, as sequenced in a study of blood T cell repertoires in COVID-19. Using immunoSEQ multiplex PCR, the repertoire was profiled, and TCRdb retains in-frame clones only, with some absent. Found here are 150,000 or so clones, roughly 90% of them singletons; the top ten hold about 4.8%. The material sequenced was peripheral blood. Receptors were obtained from a man younger than 45 with COVID-19, enrolled during active disease.

This CDR3 reads CASSLVKDRAIYEQYF. The CDR3 DNA is TGTGCCAGCAGCTTAGTAAAGGACAGGGCCATTTACGAGCAGTACTTC. This rearrangement joins TRBV7-8 to TRBJ2-7; 8 bases align to TRBD1. Germline V gene data show CDR1 as SGHVS and CDR2 as FQNEAQ. This CDR3 region has 16 residues. Trimming cost V 1 base and J 4 bases; bases outside gene matches: 9.

This rearrangement joins TRBV21-1 to TRBJ1-4; TRBD1 is taken as the D call from the table, unchecked against the DNA. TRBV21-1 is a pseudogene locus. This CDR3 spans 17 amino acids. For the CDR3, the DNA is TGTGCCAGCAGCACCCGACAGGGAAGATTAACTAATGAAAAACTGTTTTTT. It specifies CASSTRQGRLTNEKLFF.

V gene TRBV11-3 combines with J gene TRBJ2-1, with TRBD2 matching 10 bases. CDR3 length: 15 amino acids. Germline trimming cut 4 bases from V and 6 bases from J; bases unmatched to any gene: 6. Looked up from germline, CDR1 is SGHNT and CDR2 is YENEEA. The CDR3 bases are TGTGCCAGCAGCTCTAGCGGGAGTGTGAGCAATGAGCAGTTCTTC. This encodes CASSSSGSVSNEQFF.

V usage is TRBV24-1 and J usage is TRBJ2-1, with 7 bases aligning to TRBD2. CDR1 is KGHDR, CDR2 SFDVKD, per germline. The CDR3 is 15 amino acids. Unmatched junction bases numbered 4, after V lost 5 bases and J lost 1 base. In nucleotides, the CDR3 is TGTGCCACCAGTGGTCCCGGGGGGTCCTACAATGAGCAGTTCTTC. Translation: CATSGPGGSYNEQFF.

V usage is TRBV20-1 and J usage is TRBJ2-1; D may be TRBD1 (6 bases). Trimming took 3 bases from V and 3 from J, leaving 12 bases between them. Germline CDR1 and CDR2: DFQATT and SNEGSKA (reference sequence). The CDR3 is 14 amino acids. CDR3 protein: CSASFGTLYNEQFF. CDR3 DNA sequence: TGCAGTGCTAGTTTCGGGACACTCTACAATGAGCAGTTCTTC.

The genes are TRBV10-3 and TRBJ2-1; a weak D match, TRBD1 (5 bases). Germline CDR1 and CDR2: ENHRY and SYGVKD. V dropped 10 bases and J dropped 0 bases, with 28 bases sitting between them. This CDR3 is built from 19 residues. The CDR3 DNA reads as TGTGCCACTGGCTTTTTTCGGCAGGGCCTACCTTCCTCCTACAATGAGCAGTTCTTC. Translating gives CATGFFRQGLPSSYNEQFF.

V is TRBV7-8 and J is TRBJ2-1; D is uncertain. The CDR3 contains 12 residues. The ends were cut back, 5 bases at V and 6 bases at J, with 8 bases in the middle. Germline V gives CDR1 SGHVS, CDR2 FQNEAQ. The CDR3 is CASSPHVNEQFF. Written as DNA, the CDR3 is TGTGCCAGCAGCCCCCATGTCAATGAGCAGTTCTTC. The full variable domain, its missing parts supplied by reference TRBV7-8 and TRBJ2-1, is GAGVSQSPRYKVAKRGQDVALRCDPISGHVSLFWYQQALGQGPEFLTYFQNEAQLDKSGLPSDRFFAERPEGSVSTLKIQRTQQEDSAVYLCASSPHVNEQFFGPGTRLTVL.

The rearrangement uses TRBV13 and TRBJ1-4; 11 bases are a match to TRBD1. The CDR3 runs to 14 residues. The V and J ends lost 4 bases and 7 bases, in that order; junction bases with no gene match: 2. The germline V gene encodes CDR1 PRHDT and CDR2 FYEKMQ (reference sequence). The CDR3 DNA is TGTGCCAGCAGCTCGGGACAGGGGGGTGAAAAACTGTTTTTT. This encodes CASSSGQGGEKLFF.

The V gene is TRBV21-1, the J gene TRBJ1-3; TRBD1 is the table's D call, not checked against the DNA. TRBV21-1 counts as a pseudogene. The CDR3 is made up of 15 amino acids. CDR3 DNA: TGTGCCAGCAGCAGATTGGGGCCTGGGTTAAACACCATATATTTT. It translates to CASSRLGPGLNTIYF.

This chain joins TRBV6-5 and TRBJ1-2, with D tentatively TRBD1 (6 bases). This CDR3 region has 11 residues. Between the trimmed V and J ends, which lost 11 bases and 7 bases, there was a span of 14 bases. In germline, CDR1 is MNHEY, CDR2 SVGAGI. DNA for the CDR3: TGTGCCGCTTCAGGGGACGGTGGCTACACCTTC. It encodes CAASGDGGYTF.

This chain joins TRBV27 and TRBJ2-7, with TRBD1 identical over 8 bases. This CDR3 region has 15 residues. The germline CDR1 and CDR2 sequences are MNHEY and SMNVEV (reference sequence). J lost 4 bases, V lost 8 bases, and 13 bases had no gene match. CDR3 protein: CASRIGQGLWYEQYF. The CDR3 coding sequence is TGTGCCAGCCGAATAGGACAGGGCCTATGGTACGAGCAGTACTTC.

The gene calls are TRBV19 and TRBJ2-1; the match to TRBD1 covers 10 bases. CDR1 LNHDA and CDR2 SQIVND come from the germline V gene (reference sequence). V trimming: 6 bases; J trimming: 6 bases; junction bases outside the gene matches: 11. The length of the CDR3 is 16 residues. The CDR3 sequence is CASSPPGQGGGNEQFF. In nucleotides, the CDR3 is TGTGCCAGTAGCCCACCCGGACAGGGGGGAGGCAATGAGCAGTTCTTC.

This clone was seen once. The chain combines TRBV7-2 with TRBJ2-7, with D unresolved. Germline V gene sequence: CDR1 SGHTA, CDR2 FQGNSA. This CDR3 comprises 13 residues. The germline V and J ends were trimmed by 1 base and 6 bases, with 10 bases remaining between them. The CDR3 loop is CASSLESRGEQYF. CDR3 coding DNA: TGTGCCAGCAGCTTAGAGAGTAGAGGCGAGCAGTACTTC.

The chain uses TRBV5-6 and TRBJ2-7; TRBD2 matches 8 bases. This CDR3 is 13 amino acids long. Germline lookup yields CDR1 SGHDT and CDR2 YYEEEE. J was trimmed by 5 bases and V by 3 bases; bases with no gene match: 4. The CDR3 spells CASSYGLADEQYF. The CDR3 DNA sequence: TGTGCCAGCAGCTACGGACTAGCCGACGAGCAGTACTTC. The full variable domain, rest sourced from reference TRBV5-6 and TRBJ2-7, is DAGVTQSPTHLIKTRGQQVTLRCSPKSGHDTVSWYQQALGQGPQFIFQYYEEEERQRGNFPDRFSGHQFPNYSSELNVNALLLGDSALYLCASSYGLADEQYFGPGTRLTVT.

On this clone itself: One junction end does not reproduce the germline sequence, and a read error may be involved. Other DNA sequences in the same sample also yield this CDR3. The chain is built from TRBV6-5 and TRBJ2-7; 8 bases agree with TRBD1. From germline, CDR1 is MNHEY and CDR2 SVGAGI. The CDR3 spans 14 residues. The CDR3 DNA reads TGTGCCAGCAGTTACGGAGACAGGGGACACGAGCAGTACTTT. Amino acids: CASSYGDRGHEQYF.

DNA of the CDR3: TGTGCCAGCAGCTCTCCGGGGTTGGCAGATACGCAGTATTTT. It encodes CASSSPGLADTQYF. The chain is built from TRBV5-4 and TRBJ2-3, with D possibly TRBD2 on 5 matching bases. The V end was cut by 3 bases, the J end by 4 bases, with 12 bases between. The CDR3 extends over 14 amino acids. Germline CDR1 and CDR2: SGHNT and YYREEE (reference sequence).

The chain combines TRBV29-1 with TRBJ1-5; the match to TRBD1 covers 8 bases. The CDR3 contains 13 residues. The V gene end was trimmed by 5 bases and the J gene end by 3 bases; junction bases not matched to a gene: 3. In germline, CDR1 is SQVTM, CDR2 ANQGSEA. The CDR3 sequence is CSVQGQVNQPQHF. CDR3 sequence (DNA): TGCAGCGTTCAGGGACAGGTCAATCAGCCCCAGCATTTT.

By share, this clone counts as medium-sized. This rearrangement joins TRBV11-3 to TRBJ2-1, with 9 bases lining up with TRBD2. Germline trimming cut 5 bases from V and 7 bases from J; bases unmatched to any gene: 15. The germline CDR1 and CDR2 sequences are SGHNT and YENEEA. This CDR3 is built from 17 residues. CDR3 protein: CASSPGAGTSHGNEQFF. DNA for the CDR3: TGTGCCAGCAGCCCGGGGGCCGGGACTAGCCATGGTAATGAGCAGTTCTTC.

The chain employs TRBV19 and TRBJ2-5; 8 bases line up with TRBD1. The CDR3 totals 14 residues. Trimming at V came to 5 bases and at J to 9 bases, leaving 11 bases not matched to a gene. CDR1 is LNHDA and CDR2 is SQIVND in the germline V gene (reference sequence). This CDR3 reads CASSVTGGIRPQYF. In nucleotides, the CDR3 is TGTGCCAGTAGTGTAACAGGGGGAATAAGACCCCAGTACTTC.

With regard to this clone: The same CDR3 arises from other DNA sequences in this sample as well. This rearrangement joins TRBV7-3 to TRBJ2-2; D is perhaps TRBD1 (6 bases). The CDR3 sequence is 17 residues long. The germline V and J ends were trimmed by 1 base and 2 bases, with 14 bases remaining between them. CDR1 is SGHTA, CDR2 FQGTGA, per germline. The CDR3 sequence: CASSLRGLAVNTGELFF. CDR3 DNA sequence: TGTGCCAGCAGCTTAAGGGGGCTGGCGGTTAACACCGGGGAGCTGTTTTTT.

This clone appeared a single time. The rearrangement uses TRBV10-3 and TRBJ2-3, with TRBD2 matching 12 bases. Germline V gives CDR1 ENHRY, CDR2 SYGVKD. CDR3 size: 18 residues. With V trimmed by 1 base and J by 2 bases, 7 bases remained unmatched. CDR3 nucleotide sequence: TGTGCCATCAGTGAGTGGCTAGCGGGAGGGACGAACACAGATACGCAGTATTTT. Encoded protein: CAISEWLAGGTNTDTQYF.

Regarding this clone: Other DNA variants within this sample encode the same CDR3. The chain carries TRBV18 and TRBJ2-2; D may be TRBD1 (6 bases). V lost 6 bases and J 1 base, leaving 9 bases between the germline ends. The CDR3 length is 14 residues. Germline V lookup: CDR1 KGHSH, CDR2 LQKENI. CDR3 amino acids: CASSPGQNTGELFF. The CDR3 nucleotides are TGTGCCAGCTCGCCGGGACAGAACACCGGGGAGCTGTTTTTT.

The chain links TRBV24-1 to TRBJ2-7, with D possibly matching TRBD1 (5 bases). Trimming removed 3 bases from V and 0 bases from J, with 14 bases in between. The CDR3 is 16 amino acids. Germline assignment: CDR1 KGHDR and CDR2 SFDVKD. The CDR3 sequence: CATSDPGARGSYEQYF. The CDR3 DNA reads TGTGCCACCAGTGATCCTGGGGCTAGGGGCTCCTACGAGCAGTACTTC.

The V and J genes are TRBV27 and TRBJ1-1; 7 nucleotides match TRBD1. The CDR3 runs to 15 residues. V was pared by 4 bases and J by 1 base, with 6 bases of the junction left unmatched. In germline, CDR1 is MNHEY, CDR2 SMNVEV (reference sequence). The CDR3 sequence is CASSSHRQGNTEAFF. The CDR3 DNA follows: TGTGCCAGCAGTTCGCATCGACAGGGGAACACTGAAGCTTTCTTT.

The chain has TRBV5-1 and TRBJ2-2; possibly TRBD1 for D (6 bases). The CDR3 length is 15 residues. Germline CDR1 and CDR2: SGHRS and YFSETQ. Trimming stripped 0 bases from V and 1 base from J, with 7 bases between. This CDR3 reads CASSLVRGNTGELFF. The CDR3 DNA reads as TGCGCCAGCAGCTTGGTCAGGGGGAACACCGGGGAGCTGTTTTTT.

V gene TRBV28 combines with J gene TRBJ2-7; 9 bases agree with TRBD2. CDR1 is MDHEN and CDR2 is SYDVKM in the germline V gene. The CDR3 is 16 residues long. V shed 3 bases and J 3 bases; nucleotides not matched to a gene: 9. The CDR3 sequence: CASSFAGGRALYEQYF. CDR3 bases: TGTGCCAGCAGTTTTGCAGGCGGGAGGGCCCTCTACGAGCAGTACTTC.